The TCR beta chain under discussion was sequenced for a study of CD8 T cells in Susac syndrome. The CDR3 contains 15 residues. Per the germline V gene, CDR1 is MNHEY and CDR2 is SMNVEV (reference sequence). Losses at the gene ends were 5 bases for V and 2 bases for J; bases not matched to a gene: 7. cDNA came from approximately 0.5 to 1 ug RNA primed by random hexamers. With immunoSEQ multiplex PCR, TCR beta CDR3 was amplified across 54 Vbeta and 13 Jbeta. TCRdb used MiXCR to reprocess the immunoSEQ multiplex PCR reads, holding one entry per CDR3 protein. The sample holds about 2,000 distinct CDR3 sequences, around 68% seen once. Sorting of TEMRA cells relied on CD27 and CD45RA staining. Sequenced cells included total CD8+ and sorted CD8+ TEMRA cells. Negative isolation was applied to CD8+ and CD4+ T cells, and FACS enrichment was applied to TEMRA cells. Regarding the study as a whole: By the study's own acknowledgment, its TCR sequencing and HLA analysis included relatively few individuals.

In regard to this clonotype: Its antigen is currently unknown.

Source material: CD8+ TEMRA cells from PBMCs. Subset given: FACS-sorted terminally differentiated effector memory CD8+ T cells re-expressing CD45RA (CD8+ TEMRA). The gene calls are TRBV27 and TRBJ2-7, with 9 bases identical to TRBD1. The TCR sequence derives from a human donor with Susac syndrome. The CDR3 DNA sequence: TGTGCCAGCAGTGTAACAGGGGGCTTTCCCTACGAGCAGTACTTC. This gives the protein CASSVTGGFPYEQYF.